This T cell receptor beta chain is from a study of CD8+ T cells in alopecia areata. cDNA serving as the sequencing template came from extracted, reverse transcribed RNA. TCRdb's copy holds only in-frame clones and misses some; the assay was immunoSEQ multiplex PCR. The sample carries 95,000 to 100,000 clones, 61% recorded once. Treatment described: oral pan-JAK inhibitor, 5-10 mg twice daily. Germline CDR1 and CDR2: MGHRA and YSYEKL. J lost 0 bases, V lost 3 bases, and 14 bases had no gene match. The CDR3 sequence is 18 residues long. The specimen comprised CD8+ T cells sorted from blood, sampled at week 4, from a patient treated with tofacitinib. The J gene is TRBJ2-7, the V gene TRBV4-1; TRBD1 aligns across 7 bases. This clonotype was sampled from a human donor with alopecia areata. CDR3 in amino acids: CASSQRSSGGSSSYEQYF. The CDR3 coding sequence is TGCGCCAGCAGCCAGAGGAGTTCAGGGGGATCAAGCTCCTACGAGCAGTACTTC.